This is a list of T cell receptor beta chains from one sample in a study of OX40 agonist ivuxolimab in advanced cancers. TCRdb's table, derived via immunoSEQ multiplex PCR, lists solely in-frame clones and lacks some. The sample holds about 28,000 clones; about nine tenths are singletons and the top ten take over 35%. Sequencing used CD4+ or CD8+ T cells sorted from blood, obtained in a trial of the OX40 agonist ivuxolimab. The receptor source for this set is an adult with an advanced solid tumor such as melanoma, head and neck, liver or kidney cancer. Both conserved end residues are part of each CDR3. D genes are given only for firm matches. Rows may omit the clone size; those that give it use once, few, many or a size class.

abundance	v_gene	j_gene	d_gene	CDR3aa	CDR3nt
-	TRBV6-4	TRBJ2-6	-	CASSARGLAGANVLTF	TGTGCCAGCAGTGCCAGGGGTTTAGCTGGGGCCAACGTCCTGACTTTC
-	TRBV9	TRBJ2-1	-	CASSGRDNEQFF	TGTGCCAGCAGCGGCAGAGACAATGAGCAGTTCTTC
-	TRBV2	TRBJ2-3	TRBD1	CASSSGGSSTDTQYF	TGTGCCAGCAGCTCAGGGGGATCTAGCACAGATACGCAGTATTTT
-	TRBV27	TRBJ2-5	TRBD1	CASSLRQGTETQYF	TGTGCCAGCAGTCTACGACAGGGAACGGAGACCCAGTACTTC
-	TRBV19	TRBJ1-2	TRBD1	CATAPIDREGYGYTF	TGTGCCACCGCACCGATCGACAGGGAGGGCTATGGCTACACCTTC
-	TRBV13	TRBJ2-3	TRBD1	CASSTHRGSQDTQYF	TGTGCCAGCAGCACCCACAGGGGGTCACAGGATACGCAGTATTTT
-	TRBV21-1	TRBJ2-7	-	CASSKIGAPPFSYEQYF	TGTGCCAGCAGCAAAATAGGAGCCCCACCATTCTCCTACGAGCAGTACTTC
-	TRBV18	TRBJ2-3	-	CASSPISVMITDTQYF	TGTGCCAGCTCACCAATTAGCGTAATGATCACAGATACGCAGTATTTT
-	TRBV7-9	TRBJ2-7	-	CASSLGSYYEQYF	TGTGCCAGCAGCTTAGGTTCTTACTACGAGCAGTACTTC
-	TRBV19	TRBJ1-1	-	CASRIQARWNTEAFF	TGTGCCAGTAGAATCCAGGCTCGATGGAACACTGAAGCTTTCTTT
-	TRBV28	TRBJ2-1	TRBD2	CASTRREGDNEQFF	TGTGCCAGCACACGGCGGGAGGGGGACAATGAGCAGTTCTTC
-	TRBV4-1	TRBJ2-1	TRBD2	CASSPASGSVYNEQFF	TGCGCCAGCAGCCCAGCTAGCGGGAGTGTCTACAATGAGCAGTTCTTC
few	TRBV19	TRBJ2-7	-	CASSLGLAPNEQYF	TGTGCCAGTAGCCTCGGGCTAGCTCCCAACGAGCAGTACTTC
-	TRBV10-3	TRBJ1-1	TRBD1	CAISEVTGERGTEAFF	TGTGCCATCAGTGAGGTAACAGGGGAGAGGGGCACTGAAGCTTTCTTT
-	TRBV4-1	TRBJ2-2	TRBD1	CASSQGPSTGGGELFF	TGCGCCAGCAGCCAAGGCCCCTCGACAGGGGGCGGGGAGCTGTTTTTT
once	TRBV6-5	TRBJ2-7	-	CASSYSKAPSSYEQYF	TGTGCCAGCAGTTACTCGAAGGCCCCTAGCTCCTACGAGCAGTACTTC
-	TRBV9	TRBJ2-3	-	CASSVGRNTDTQYF	TGTGCCAGCAGCGTAGGGAGGAACACAGATACGCAGTATTTT
-	TRBV6-5	TRBJ1-1	-	CASSAGFGPRSFF	TGTGCCAGCAGCGCAGGGTTTGGCCCCCGCTCTTTCTTT
-	TRBV5-1	TRBJ2-1	-	CASSSDGSYNEQFF	TGCGCCAGCAGCAGCGACGGCTCCTACAATGAGCAGTTCTTC
-	TRBV6-5	TRBJ1-4	-	CASSGVRDGWEKLFF	TGTGCCAGCAGTGGAGTGCGGGACGGATGGGAAAAACTGTTTTTT
-	TRBV28	TRBJ2-3	TRBD2	CASSSKIAGGRQGGITDTQYF	TGTGCCAGCAGTTCAAAAATAGCGGGAGGGCGCCAAGGAGGGATCACAGATACGCAGTATTTT
-	TRBV5-1	TRBJ2-1	-	CASSSGQGLTYNEQFF	TGCGCCAGCAGCTCCGGTCAGGGCCTCACCTACAATGAGCAGTTCTTC
medium-sized	TRBV9	TRBJ2-2	TRBD2	CASSVEGTSGRAGAGELFF	TGTGCCAGCAGCGTAGAGGGGACTAGCGGGAGGGCCGGCGCCGGGGAGCTGTTTTTT
-	TRBV30	TRBJ1-2	-	CAWISYRNYGYTF	TGTGCCTGGATCAGTTACAGGAACTATGGCTACACCTTC
-	TRBV7-9	TRBJ1-1	-	CASSLAGNTEAFF	TGTGCCAGCAGCTTAGCTGGGAACACTGAAGCTTTCTTT
-	TRBV5-6	TRBJ1-5	-	CASIFWAFGSNQPQHF	TGTGCCAGCATATTCTGGGCTTTTGGGAGCAATCAGCCCCAGCATTTT
-	TRBV6-5	TRBJ2-7	-	CASSYSRGPWYEQYF	TGTGCCAGCAGTTACTCGCGGGGGCCCTGGTACGAGCAGTACTTC